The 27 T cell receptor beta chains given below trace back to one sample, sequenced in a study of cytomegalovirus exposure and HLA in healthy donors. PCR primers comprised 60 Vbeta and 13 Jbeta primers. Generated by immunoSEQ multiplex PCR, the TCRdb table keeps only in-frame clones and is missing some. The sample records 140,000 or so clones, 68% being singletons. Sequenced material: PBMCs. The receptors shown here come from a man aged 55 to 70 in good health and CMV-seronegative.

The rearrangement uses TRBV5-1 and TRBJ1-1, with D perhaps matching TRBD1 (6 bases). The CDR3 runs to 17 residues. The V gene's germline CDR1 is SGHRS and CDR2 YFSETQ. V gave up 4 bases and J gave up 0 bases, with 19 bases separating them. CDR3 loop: CASSTSGAEFMNTEAFF. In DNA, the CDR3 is TGCGCCAGCAGCACTTCAGGGGCCGAATTCATGAACACTGAAGCTTTCTTT.

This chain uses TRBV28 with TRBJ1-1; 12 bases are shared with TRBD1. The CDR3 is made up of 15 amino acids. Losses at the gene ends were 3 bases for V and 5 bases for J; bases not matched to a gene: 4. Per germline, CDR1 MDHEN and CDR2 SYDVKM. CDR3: CASSFPGQGATEAFF. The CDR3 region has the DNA TGTGCCAGCAGTTTTCCGGGACAGGGGGCGACTGAAGCTTTCTTT.

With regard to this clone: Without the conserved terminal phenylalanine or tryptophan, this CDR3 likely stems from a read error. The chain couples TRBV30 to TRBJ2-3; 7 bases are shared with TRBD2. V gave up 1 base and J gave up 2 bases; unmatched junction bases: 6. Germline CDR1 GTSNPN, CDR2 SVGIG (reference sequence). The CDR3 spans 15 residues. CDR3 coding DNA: TGTGCCTGGAGTGGGTCGGGAGGCTCCACAGATACGCAGTATTCT. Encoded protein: CAWSGSGGSTDTQYS.

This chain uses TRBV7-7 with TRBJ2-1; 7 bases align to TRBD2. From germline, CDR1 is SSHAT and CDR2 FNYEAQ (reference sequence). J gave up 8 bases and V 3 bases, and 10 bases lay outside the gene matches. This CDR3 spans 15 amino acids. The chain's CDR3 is CASSLASGTSDEQFF. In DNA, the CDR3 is TGTGCCAGCAGCTTGGCAAGCGGGACCTCGGATGAGCAGTTCTTC.

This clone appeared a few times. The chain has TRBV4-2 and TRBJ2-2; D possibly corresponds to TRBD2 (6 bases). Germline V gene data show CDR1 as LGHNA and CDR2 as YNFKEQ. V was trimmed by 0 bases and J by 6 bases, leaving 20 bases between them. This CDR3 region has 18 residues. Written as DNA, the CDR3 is TGTGCCAGCAGCCAAGACGTAAGGACTACCATAGAGTCCGGGGAGCTGTTTTTT. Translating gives CASSQDVRTTIESGELFF.

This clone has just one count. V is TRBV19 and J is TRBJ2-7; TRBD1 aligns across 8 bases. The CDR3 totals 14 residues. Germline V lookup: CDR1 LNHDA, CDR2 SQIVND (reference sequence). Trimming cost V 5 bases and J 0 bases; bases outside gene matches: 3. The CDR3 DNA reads TGTGCCAGTAGTCGACAGGGGAGCTCCTACGAGCAGTACTTC. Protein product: CASSRQGSSYEQYF.

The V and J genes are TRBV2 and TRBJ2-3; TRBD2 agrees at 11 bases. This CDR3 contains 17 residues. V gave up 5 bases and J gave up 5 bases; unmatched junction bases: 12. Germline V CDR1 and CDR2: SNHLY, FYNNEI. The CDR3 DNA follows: TGTGCCAGCAGTCACTTCCCTGTAGCGGGAGGGGGAGATACGCAGTATTTT. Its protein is CASSHFPVAGGGDTQYF.

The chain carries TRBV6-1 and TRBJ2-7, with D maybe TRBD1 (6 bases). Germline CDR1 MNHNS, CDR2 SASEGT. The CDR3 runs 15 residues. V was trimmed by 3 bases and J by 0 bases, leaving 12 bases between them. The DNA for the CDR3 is TGTGCCAGCAGTGAGGGCTGGGGGCCCTCCTACGAGCAGTACTTC. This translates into CASSEGWGPSYEQYF.

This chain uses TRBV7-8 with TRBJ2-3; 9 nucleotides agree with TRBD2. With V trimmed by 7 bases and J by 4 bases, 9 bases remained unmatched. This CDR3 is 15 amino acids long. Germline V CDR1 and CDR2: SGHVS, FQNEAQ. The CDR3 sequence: CASIPGTSIADTQYF. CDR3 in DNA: TGTGCCAGCATCCCCGGGACTAGCATCGCAGATACGCAGTATTTT.

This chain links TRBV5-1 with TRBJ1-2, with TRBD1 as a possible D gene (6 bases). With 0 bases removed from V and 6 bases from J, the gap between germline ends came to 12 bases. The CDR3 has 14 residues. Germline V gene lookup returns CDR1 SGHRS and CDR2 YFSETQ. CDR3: CASSLAGGAHGYTF. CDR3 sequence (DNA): TGCGCCAGCAGCTTGGCCGGGGGGGCGCATGGCTACACCTTC.

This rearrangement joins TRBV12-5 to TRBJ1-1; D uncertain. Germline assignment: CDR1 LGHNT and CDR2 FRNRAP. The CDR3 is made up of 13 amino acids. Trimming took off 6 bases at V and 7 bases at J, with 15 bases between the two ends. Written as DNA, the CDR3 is TGTGCTAGTGGCTTCTCTGACAATGGTGAAGCTTTCTTT. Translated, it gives CASGFSDNGEAFF.

CDR3 sequence: CASSLFGGGGYTF. DNA of the CDR3: TGTGCCAGCAGCTTATTCGGGGGTGGAGGCTACACCTTC. This chain joins TRBV7-3 and TRBJ1-2, with D tentatively TRBD1 (5 bases). The CDR3 extends over 13 amino acids. Trimming left V 2 bases short and J 8 bases short, with 12 bases between. Germline V CDR1 and CDR2: SGHTA, FQGTGA.

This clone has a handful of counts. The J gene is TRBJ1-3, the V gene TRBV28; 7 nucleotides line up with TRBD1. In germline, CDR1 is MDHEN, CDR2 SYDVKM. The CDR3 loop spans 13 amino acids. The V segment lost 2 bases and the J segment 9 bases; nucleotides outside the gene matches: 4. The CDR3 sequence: CASSLDRETTIYF. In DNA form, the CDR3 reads TGTGCCAGCAGTTTAGACAGGGAGACCACCATATATTTT. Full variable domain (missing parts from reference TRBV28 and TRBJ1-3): DVKVTQSSRYLVKRTGEKVFLECVQDMDHENMFWYRQDPGLGLRLIYFSYDVKMKEKGDIPEGYSVSREKKERFSLILESASTNQTSMYLCASSLDRETTIYFGEGSWLTVV.

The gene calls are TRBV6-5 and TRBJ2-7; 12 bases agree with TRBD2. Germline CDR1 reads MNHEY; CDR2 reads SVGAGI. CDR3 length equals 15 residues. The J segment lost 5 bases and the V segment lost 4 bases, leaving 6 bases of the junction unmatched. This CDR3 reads CASSSSGRAEDEQYF. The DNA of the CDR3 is TGTGCCAGCAGTTCTAGCGGGAGGGCCGAAGACGAGCAGTACTTC.

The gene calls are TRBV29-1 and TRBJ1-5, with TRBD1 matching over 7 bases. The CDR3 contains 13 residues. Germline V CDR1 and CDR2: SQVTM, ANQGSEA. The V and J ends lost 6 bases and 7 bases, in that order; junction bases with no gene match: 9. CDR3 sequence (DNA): TGCAGCGTCTCACAGGGGCTGGGCCAGCCCCAGCATTTT. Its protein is CSVSQGLGQPQHF.

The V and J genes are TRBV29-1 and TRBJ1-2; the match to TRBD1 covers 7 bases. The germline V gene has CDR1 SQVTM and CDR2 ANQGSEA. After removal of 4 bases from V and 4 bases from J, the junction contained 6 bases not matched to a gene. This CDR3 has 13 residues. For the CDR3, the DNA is TGCAGCGTTGGCGACAGGGTGGGCTATGGCTACACCTTC. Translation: CSVGDRVGYGYTF. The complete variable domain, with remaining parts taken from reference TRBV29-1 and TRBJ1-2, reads SAVISQKPSRDICQRGTSLTIQCQVDSQVTMMFWYRQQPGQSLTLIATANQGSEATYESGFVIDKFPISRPNLTFSTLTVSNMSPEDSSIYLCSVGDRVGYGYTFGSGTRLTVV.

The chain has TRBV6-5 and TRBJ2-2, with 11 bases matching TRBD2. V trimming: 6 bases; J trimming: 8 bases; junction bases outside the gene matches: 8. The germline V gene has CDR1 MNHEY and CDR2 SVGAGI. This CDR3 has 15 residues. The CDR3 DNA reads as TGTGCCAGCAGAAAGACTAGCGGGGAGGGGGGGGAGCTGTTTTTT. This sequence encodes CASRKTSGEGGELFF.

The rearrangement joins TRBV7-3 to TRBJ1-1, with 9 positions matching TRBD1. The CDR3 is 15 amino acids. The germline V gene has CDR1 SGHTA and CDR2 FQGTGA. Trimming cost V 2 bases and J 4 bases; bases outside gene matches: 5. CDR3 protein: CASSLHADRGTEAFF. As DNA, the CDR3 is TGTGCCAGCAGCTTACATGCGGACAGGGGCACTGAAGCTTTCTTT.

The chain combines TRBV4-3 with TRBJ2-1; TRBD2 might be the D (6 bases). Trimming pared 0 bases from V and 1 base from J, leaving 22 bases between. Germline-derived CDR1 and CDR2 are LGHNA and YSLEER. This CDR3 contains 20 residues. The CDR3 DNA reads TGCGCCAGCAGCCAAGACAGTCATGGAGTTGGGACTGAATCCTACAATGAGCAGTTCTTC. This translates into CASSQDSHGVGTESYNEQFF.

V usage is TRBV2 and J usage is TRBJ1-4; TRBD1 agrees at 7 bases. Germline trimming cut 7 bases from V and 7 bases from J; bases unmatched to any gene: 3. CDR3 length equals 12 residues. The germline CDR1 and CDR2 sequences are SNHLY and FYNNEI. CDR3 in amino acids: CASNRGGEKLFF. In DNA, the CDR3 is TGTGCCAGCAACAGGGGAGGTGAAAAACTGTTTTTT.

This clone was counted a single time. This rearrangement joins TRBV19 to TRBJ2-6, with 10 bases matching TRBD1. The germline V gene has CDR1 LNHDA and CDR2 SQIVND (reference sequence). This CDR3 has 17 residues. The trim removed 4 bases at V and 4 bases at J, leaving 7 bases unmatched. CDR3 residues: CASSSRQGATGANVLTF. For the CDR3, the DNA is TGTGCCAGTAGTAGCCGACAGGGGGCGACCGGGGCCAACGTCCTGACTTTC.

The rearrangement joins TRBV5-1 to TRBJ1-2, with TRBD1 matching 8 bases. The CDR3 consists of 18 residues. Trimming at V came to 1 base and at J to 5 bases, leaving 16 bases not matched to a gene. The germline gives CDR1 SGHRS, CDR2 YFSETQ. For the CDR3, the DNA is TGCGCCAGCAGCTTGCGAGGTCCCGGACAGGGCGTTCGGTATGGCTACACCTTC. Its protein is CASSLRGPGQGVRYGYTF. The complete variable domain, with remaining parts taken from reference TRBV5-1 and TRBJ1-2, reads KAGVTQTPRYLIKTRGQQVTLSCSPISGHRSVSWYQQTPGQGLQFLFEYFSETQRNKGNFPGRFSGRQFSNSRSEMNVSTLELGDSALYLCASSLRGPGQGVRYGYTFGSGTRLTVV.

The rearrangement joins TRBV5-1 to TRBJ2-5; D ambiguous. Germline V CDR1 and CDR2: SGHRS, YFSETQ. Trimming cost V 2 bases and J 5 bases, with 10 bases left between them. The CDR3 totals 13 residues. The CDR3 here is CASSLRSSETQYF. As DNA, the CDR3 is TGCGCCAGCAGCTTACGGTCGAGTGAGACCCAGTACTTC.

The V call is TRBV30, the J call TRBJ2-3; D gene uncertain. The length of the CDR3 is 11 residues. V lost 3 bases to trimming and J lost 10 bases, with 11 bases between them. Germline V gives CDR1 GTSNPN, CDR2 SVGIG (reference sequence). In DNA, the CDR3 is TGTGCCTGGAGCGTTGCGATGCCGCAGTATTTT. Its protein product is CAWSVAMPQYF.

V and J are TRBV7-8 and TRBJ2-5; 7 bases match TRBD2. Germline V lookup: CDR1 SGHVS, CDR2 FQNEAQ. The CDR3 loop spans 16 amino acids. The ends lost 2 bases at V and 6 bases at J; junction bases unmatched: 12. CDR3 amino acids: CASSLWVGSGGQTQYF. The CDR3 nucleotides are TGTGCCAGCAGCTTATGGGTTGGCTCGGGAGGACAGACCCAGTACTTC.

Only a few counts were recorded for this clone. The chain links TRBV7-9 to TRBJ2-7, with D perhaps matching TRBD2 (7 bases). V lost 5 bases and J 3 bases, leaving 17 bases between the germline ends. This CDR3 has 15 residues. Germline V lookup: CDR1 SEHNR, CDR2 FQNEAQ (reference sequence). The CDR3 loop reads CASSPWGGGYYEQYF. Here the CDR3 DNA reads TGTGCCAGCAGCCCATGGGGCGGGGGCTACTACGAGCAGTACTTC.

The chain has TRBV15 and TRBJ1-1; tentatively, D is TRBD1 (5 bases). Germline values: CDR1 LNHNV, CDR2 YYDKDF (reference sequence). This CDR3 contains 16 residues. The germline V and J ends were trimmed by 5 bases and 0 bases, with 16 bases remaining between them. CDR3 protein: CATSRRGGLMNTEAFF. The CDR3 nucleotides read TGTGCCACCAGCCGACGGGGGGGGTTAATGAACACTGAAGCTTTCTTT.